This T cell receptor (beta chain) emerged from a study of blood T cells in healthy people across ages. Study-wide results and limits: Versus aged donors, long-lived donors had higher diversity and more naive CD4+ cells.

The use of a sample-barcoded 5' primer and a J-beta primer mix characterized a second PCR of roughly 6 to 11 cycles. Each cDNA molecule, via a template-switch adaptor with 12 random nucleotides, was tagged. TCRdb recomputed calls from the 5' RACE reads with MiXCR, one row per CDR3 protein. The table has roughly 800,000 distinct CDR3 sequences, 30% to 45% seen once. This clonotype has more than one count but fewer than ten. The antigen remains unidentified. The individuals who served as donors were healthy Caucasians living in Russia, aged roughly 6 to 90. Germline CDR1 and CDR2: SGHRS and YFSETQ. Trimming pared 0 bases from V and 4 bases from J, leaving 18 bases between. The CDR3 spans 17 residues.

The TCR originated in a young man in good health. J is TRBJ2-3 and V is TRBV5-1, with D tentatively TRBD1 (6 bases). The material sequenced was blood. CDR3 coding DNA: TGCGCCAGCAGCTTGGAAGGTATCAGGGGTGTGCCAGATACGCAGTATTTT. Amino acids: CASSLEGIRGVPDTQYF.